This TCR beta chain was identified during a study of CD8+CD57+ T cells in acquired aplastic anemia. Only patients with CD8+CD57+ cell expansion on flow cytometry were chosen for sequencing. The template used for profiling TCR beta VDJ and CDR3 was genomic DNA. TCRdb re-called the reads through MiXCR, storing one row per CDR3 protein. The sample shows a few hundred thousand distinct CDR3 sequences, approximately 33% of them seen only once. CDR1 and CDR2 from the germline V gene are MGHDK and SYGVNS. J lost 8 bases, V lost 10 bases, and 10 bases had no gene match. The CDR3 has 13 amino acids. In its sample, this clonotype was seen once.

The sequenced sample was sorted CD4+, CD8+, or CD8+CD57+ T cells (not recorded which) from PBMCs. This TCR was recovered from a human donor with aplastic anemia. The chain is built from TRBV25-1 and TRBJ2-1; 8 bases are a match to TRBD1. The CDR3 is CATLDRDRHEQFF. As DNA, the CDR3 is TGTGCCACCCTAGACCGGGACAGGCATGAGCAGTTCTTC.